This record looks at one TCR beta chain sequence and its context. What it binds is unknown. The V end was cut by 1 base, the J end by 6 bases, with 10 bases between. The germline CDR1 and CDR2 sequences are SGHDT and YYEEEE. The CDR3 is 14 amino acids. The sample comes from a study of cytomegalovirus exposure and HLA in healthy donors. On the study more broadly: The same platform as the roughly 700 first-cohort repertoires was used for the 120 validation repertoires, a later analysis reported. Whole-study findings and limits: Both high specificity and high sensitivity reportedly marked the classifier's diagnosis of cytomegalovirus status. First-cohort TCR clusters were later found to tend to co-occur in the roughly 130 validation repertoires.

Data came from immunoSEQ multiplex PCR; TCRdb stores just in-frame clones and leaves some out. The sample has some 120,000 clones; about 84% are singletons. The receptor was isolated from a woman aged 25 to 39 in good health and CMV-seronegative. The J gene is TRBJ1-4, the V gene TRBV5-6; D not certain. The sequencing input was PBMCs. The CDR3 sequence is CASSLLRRDEKLFF. The CDR3 DNA follows: TGTGCCAGCAGCTTGTTAAGGCGGGATGAAAAACTGTTTTTT.